This T cell receptor (beta chain) was captured by sequencing in a study of blood T cell repertoires in COVID-19. Study-level information: Samples of COVID-19 (acute and convalescent) were obtained from the United States, Italy and Spain. Sample material is recorded as cDNA or gDNA derived from T cells, B-cell-depleted T cells, or PBMCs.

The CDR3 loop spans 15 amino acids. Trimming shortened V by 4 bases and J by 6 bases, and 18 bases separated the two germline ends. Germline CDR1 MDHEN, CDR2 SYDVKM. As handled by the study authors: Amplification with reference gene primers provided the estimates of nucleated cell counts. Sequencing used immunoSEQ multiplex PCR; TCRdb keeps in-frame clones, though not all of them. The V and J calls and the clone size are those of that table, but D and trimming were determined from the DNA. The table has 150,000 to 160,000 clones, approximately 80% seen once; the top ten hold 9.8%. The sequence was collected from a woman in her 50s with acute or convalescent COVID-19. Sequencing was done on a sample of peripheral blood. The chain uses TRBV28 and TRBJ1-2; tentatively, D is TRBD1 (6 bases). The CDR3 region is CASSSTGSPVNGYTF. The CDR3 coding sequence is TGTGCCAGCAGTTCGACAGGCTCCCCCGTTAATGGCTACACCTTC.